This passage covers 25 T cell receptor beta chains from one sample sequenced in a study of shared clonotypes between healthy human individuals. Naivety among CD8 cells was defined by CD45RO negativity and positive CCR7 selection, thereby excluding terminally differentiated effector memory CD45RA+ cells. The table came from immunoSEQ multiplex PCR; TCRdb's copy has only in-frame clones and leaves some out. The sample has 750,000 to 1,000,000 clones; over 90% are singletons. The sample consisted of naive CD8+ T cells sorted from blood. The receptors were sampled from a man aged 30-40 years in good health.

This sequence joins TRBV5-4 and TRBJ2-1; 9 positions match TRBD2. The length of the CDR3 is 16 residues. The V segment lost 4 bases and the J segment 3 bases; nucleotides outside the gene matches: 8. Germline CDR1 reads SGHNT; CDR2 reads YYREEE (reference sequence). The CDR3 nucleotides are TGTGCCAGCAGCGTACGACTAGCGGCTATCTACAATGAGCAGTTCTTC. Its protein product is CASSVRLAAIYNEQFF.

A remark on this clone: Additional DNA sequences in this sample encode the identical CDR3. The chain combines TRBV27 with TRBJ2-7, with D tentatively TRBD1 (7 bases). Trimming removed 0 bases at V and 3 bases at J, with 9 bases between. In germline, CDR1 is MNHEY, CDR2 SMNVEV (reference sequence). The length of the CDR3 is 14 residues. DNA for the CDR3: TGTGCCAGCAGTTTATCTCAGGGGGGCTACGAGCAGTACTTC. The encoded protein is CASSLSQGGYEQYF.

The rearrangement uses TRBV11-3 and TRBJ2-5, with D perhaps TRBD2 (6 bases). The CDR3 totals 13 residues. With 5 bases removed from V and 4 bases from J, the gap between germline ends came to 11 bases. Germline V lookup: CDR1 SGHNT, CDR2 YENEEA. The CDR3 here is CASSQDYGETQYF. CDR3 nucleotide sequence: TGTGCCAGCAGCCAGGACTACGGAGAGACCCAGTACTTC.

V usage is TRBV4-1 and J usage is TRBJ2-1, with D hard to call. The V gene's germline CDR1 is MGHRA and CDR2 YSYEKL. The ends were cut back, 2 bases at V and 6 bases at J, with 11 bases in the middle. The CDR3 spans 14 residues. The CDR3: CASSQPNFSNEQFF. The CDR3 region has the DNA TGCGCCAGCAGCCAACCTAACTTTTCCAATGAGCAGTTCTTC.

This clone was recorded a few times. CDR3 nucleotide sequence: TGTGCCAGCAGCTTACGGACAGGGCAGGATTACGAGCAGTACTTC. It specifies CASSLRTGQDYEQYF. The J gene is TRBJ2-7, the V gene TRBV13; 8 bases map to TRBD1. The CDR3 consists of 15 residues. CDR1 PRHDT and CDR2 FYEKMQ come from the germline V gene (reference sequence). J lost 4 bases, V lost 2 bases, and 7 bases had no gene match.

This chain links TRBV28 with TRBJ1-1; maybe TRBD1 (6 bases). CDR3 size: 17 residues. Germline assignment: CDR1 MDHEN and CDR2 SYDVKM. V gave up 3 bases and J gave up 3 bases, with 20 bases separating them. DNA of the CDR3: TGTGCCAGCAGTTTCGCGGTTGGGACAATGGGGGACACTGAAGCTTTCTTT. This encodes CASSFAVGTMGDTEAFF.

The rearrangement links TRBV10-2 to TRBJ2-7, with D perhaps being TRBD1 or TRBD2 (5 bases each). V was shortened by 7 bases and J by 3 bases, with 10 bases between the two germline ends. In germline, CDR1 is WSHSY, CDR2 SAAADI. The length of the CDR3 is 12 residues. CDR3 sequence reads: CASTEGNYEQYF. CDR3 bases: TGCGCCAGCACCGAGGGGAACTACGAGCAGTACTTC.

The chain has TRBV7-9 and TRBJ2-2; no definite D call. V shed 0 bases and J shed 4 bases, with 9 bases lying between them. CDR1 is SEHNR and CDR2 is FQNEAQ in the germline V gene (reference sequence). The length of the CDR3 is 15 residues. CDR3 protein: CASSLAVDSTGELFF. CDR3 DNA: TGTGCCAGCAGCTTAGCGGTTGATTCCACCGGGGAGCTGTTTTTT.

The chain uses TRBV27 and TRBJ2-1, with 9 positions matching TRBD2. Trimming took 4 bases from V and 5 from J; bases not matched to a gene: 15. CDR3 length: 18 residues. Germline loops: CDR1 MNHEY, CDR2 SMNVEV (reference sequence). This chain's CDR3 is CASSSQLIGAGGNNEQFF. CDR3 in DNA: TGTGCCAGCAGTTCCCAACTGATCGGAGCGGGAGGAAACAATGAGCAGTTCTTC.

The rearrangement joins TRBV6-1 to TRBJ2-2; the D gene is possibly TRBD2 (5 bases). Germline lookup yields CDR1 MNHNS and CDR2 SASEGT. The CDR3 contains 16 residues. V lost 3 bases and J 4 bases, leaving 15 bases between the germline ends. The CDR3 DNA follows: TGTGCCAGCAGTGACGGGCCGGGATGGGGCACCGGGGAGCTGTTTTTT. Translation gives CASSDGPGWGTGELFF.

The chain recombines TRBV10-2 with TRBJ2-1, with D possibly matching TRBD2 (6 bases). V dropped 2 bases and J dropped 1 base, with 18 bases sitting between them. This CDR3 spans 18 amino acids. The V gene's germline CDR1 is WSHSY and CDR2 SAAADI. The CDR3 nucleotides read TGCGCCAGCAGTGAGACCTGGAGGGGACGCCGATCCTACAATGAGCAGTTCTTC. This sequence encodes CASSETWRGRRSYNEQFF.

This chain links TRBV5-1 with TRBJ2-1; possible D gene TRBD1, 6 bases. CDR1 is SGHRS, CDR2 YFSETQ, per germline. V lost 2 bases and J lost 5, with 14 bases in between. The CDR3 is 15 residues long. The CDR3 loop reads CASSFLPGENNEQFF. The CDR3 DNA sequence: TGCGCCAGCAGCTTTCTTCCAGGGGAGAACAATGAGCAGTTCTTC.

V and J are TRBV9 and TRBJ2-1; D not certain. The germline V and J ends were trimmed by 4 bases and 0 bases, with 17 bases remaining between them. Per germline, CDR1 SGDLS and CDR2 YYNGEE. The CDR3 contains 17 residues. The CDR3 sequence is CASSPGVWGSSYNEQFF. Here the CDR3 DNA reads TGTGCCAGCAGCCCCGGTGTGTGGGGTAGCTCCTACAATGAGCAGTTCTTC.

This clone appeared a single time. The J gene is TRBJ1-2, the V gene TRBV6-1; D possibly corresponds to TRBD1 (6 bases). The V gene's germline CDR1 is MNHNS and CDR2 SASEGT. The CDR3 runs 12 residues. V lost 6 bases and J lost 6, with 11 bases in between. This CDR3 reads CASRNRVDGYTF. As DNA, the CDR3 is TGTGCCAGCAGAAACAGGGTGGATGGCTACACCTTC.

This chain uses TRBV7-3 with TRBJ2-2; no clear D gene. CDR3 length equals 13 residues. CDR1 is SGHTA and CDR2 is FQGTGA in the germline V gene. V was shortened by 5 bases and J by 0 bases, with 4 bases between the two germline ends. CDR3 sequence (DNA): TGTGCCAGCAGCCCATCGAACACCGGGGAGCTGTTTTTT. Encoded protein: CASSPSNTGELFF.

The J gene is TRBJ1-4, the V gene TRBV28; D remains unclear. V dropped 3 bases and J dropped 7 bases, with 12 bases sitting between them. Germline V lookup: CDR1 MDHEN, CDR2 SYDVKM. CDR3 length: 14 amino acids. In DNA form, the CDR3 reads TGTGCCAGCAGTTTGATGGGTTCTAGTGAAAAACTGTTTTTT. Translated: CASSLMGSSEKLFF.

This clone appeared a single time. CDR3 in DNA: TGCGCCAGCAGCCAAGTAGTCCACACAGATACGCAGTATTTT. This gives the protein CASSQVVHTDTQYF. This rearrangement joins TRBV4-1 to TRBJ2-3; D is uncertain. V was pared by 1 base and J by 2 bases, with 7 bases between. Germline CDR1 is MGHRA and CDR2 is YSYEKL. The CDR3 loop spans 14 amino acids.

The chain has TRBV7-6 and TRBJ1-1; 8 nucleotides line up with TRBD1. The CDR3 covers 15 residues. J gave up 2 bases and V 5 bases, and 7 bases lay outside the gene matches. CDR1 and CDR2 from the germline V gene are SGHVS and FNYEAQ. CDR3 protein: CASSDQTGENTEAFF. The CDR3 bases are TGTGCCAGCAGCGACCAGACAGGGGAAAACACTGAAGCTTTCTTT.

The CDR3 coding sequence is TGCGCCAGCAGCCAAGTCTCGCCTACTAGCGGGAGAGGTTCAGATACGCAGTATTTT. This encodes CASSQVSPTSGRGSDTQYF. This chain links TRBV4-3 with TRBJ2-3, with 11 bases lining up with TRBD2. V gave up 1 base and J gave up 4 bases; unmatched junction bases: 13. CDR3 length: 19 amino acids. The germline V gene has CDR1 LGHNA and CDR2 YSLEER.

Regarding this clone: The sample holds other DNA sequences that translate to the same CDR3. The gene calls are TRBV7-9 and TRBJ1-5; TRBD1 is a possible D gene (6 bases). CDR1 is SEHNR, CDR2 FQNEAQ, per germline (reference sequence). Between the trimmed V and J ends, which lost 2 bases and 7 bases, there was a span of 9 bases. This CDR3 has 13 residues. In nucleotides, the CDR3 is TGTGCCAGCAGCTTAAGGGGGGACCAGCCCCAGCATTTT. This encodes CASSLRGDQPQHF.

With regard to this clone: The sample holds other DNA sequences that translate to the same CDR3. The chain employs TRBV30 and TRBJ1-3; no reliable D call. The V end was cut by 2 bases, the J end by 0 bases, with 5 bases between. The CDR3 totals 13 residues. Germline V gives CDR1 GTSNPN, CDR2 SVGIG (reference sequence). CDR3 amino acids: CAWSLISGNTIYF. CDR3 bases: TGTGCCTGGAGTCTTATCTCTGGAAACACCATATATTTT. The whole variable domain, filled in from reference TRBV30 and TRBJ1-3, reads SQTIHQWPATLVQPVGSPLSLECTVEGTSNPNLYWYRQAAGRGLQLLFYSVGIGQISSEVPQNLSASRPQDRQFILSSKKLLLSDSGFYLCAWSLISGNTIYFGEGSWLTVV.

The CDR3 coding sequence is TGTGCCAGCAGCTCAGGACCGAGTGCGCCCCAGCATTTT. Protein: CASSSGPSAPQHF. The V and J genes are TRBV7-9 and TRBJ1-5, with D unclear. The germline V gene encodes CDR1 SEHNR and CDR2 FQNEAQ (reference sequence). The CDR3 is 13 residues long. V lost 4 bases, J lost 9 bases, and 13 bases lay in between.

This chain uses TRBV25-1 with TRBJ2-3; tentative D call: TRBD2 (5 bases). The CDR3 is 15 amino acids. Germline CDR1 reads MGHDK; CDR2 reads SYGVNS. Trimming took off 1 base at V and 0 bases at J, with 8 bases between the two ends. The CDR3 loop reads CASSELEVSTDTQYF. The CDR3 nucleotides are TGTGCCAGCAGTGAATTGGAGGTTAGCACAGATACGCAGTATTTT.

This chain links TRBV6-6 with TRBJ2-7; TRBD1 aligns across 7 bases. Germline values: CDR1 MNHNY, CDR2 SVGAGI (reference sequence). This CDR3 has 16 residues. V was clipped by 7 bases and J by 2 bases; unmatched bases: 14. The CDR3, as DNA: TGTGCCAGCATTGCCTGGGACAGTAAAAGCCCCTACGAGCAGTACTTC. Amino acid sequence: CASIAWDSKSPYEQYF.

The chain couples TRBV15 to TRBJ2-7, with D unresolved. V was shortened by 5 bases and J by 0 bases, with 14 bases between the two germline ends. Germline values: CDR1 LNHNV, CDR2 YYDKDF (reference sequence). This CDR3 is 15 amino acids long. CDR3 sequence: CATSPNSIPSYEQYF. The CDR3 nucleotides read TGTGCCACCAGCCCGAACAGCATCCCCTCCTACGAGCAGTACTTC.